This TCR beta chain was identified during a study of CD8+ T cells in alopecia areata (dated by TCRdb to between 2018 and 2020). Regarding the research as a whole: Treated patients were enrolled in an open-label pilot trial of oral tofacitinib at 5 to 10 mg twice daily for moderate-to-severe alopecia areata. Patients stayed on tofacitinib for 6 to 18 months and then had 6 months of follow-up off drug so that delayed response and recurrence could be assessed. For the treated patients, the SALT score, which quantifies what percentage of scalp surface area is affected, served as the measure of disease severity. High-throughput TCRbeta sequencing was used to examine T cell clonal expansion in alopecia areata in both the C3H/HeJ mouse model and human patients. Scalp tissue and sorted CD4+ and CD8+ peripheral blood T cells from patchy and totalis/universalis alopecia areata patients and from healthy controls were covered by human TCRbeta sequencing. Biopsies were taken from tofacitinib-treated patients at baseline and at 4 and 24 weeks of treatment, and a later scalp biopsy was taken in several of the tofacitinib-treated patients. Scalp clonality was compared across normal scalp (n=4), patchy alopecia areata scalp (n=8), and alopecia totalis/universalis scalp (n=8). RNA was extracted with the PAXgene miRNA kit for fixed scalp, the miRNeasy kit for PBMCs, and the RNeasy kit for mouse skin. immunoSEQ multiplex PCR using 35 Vbeta forward primers and 13 Jbeta reverse primers was used to amplify TCRbeta CDR3 regions. Results and caveats for the whole study, not just this receptor: Scalp TCR repertoire analysis is complicated because resident alphabeta T cells in normal human skin are also sequenced, whereas mouse skin is dominated by gammadelta T cells. Tofacitinib significantly lowered scalp clonality and the number of expanded CD8+ clones among the top 100 scalp clones. Because the treated cohort was small and included a single nonresponder, larger studies are needed to assess links between baseline CD8+ expansion and response. Compared with normal scalp, lesional scalp, particularly in alopecia totalis/universalis, had higher clonality and more expanded CD8+ clones, which suggests antigenic drive. Many expanded lesional clones were found to persist in scalp and blood during tofacitinib treatment, and relapse after treatment cessation may be partly explained by this persistence. TCR sequences shared between patients were less clear than in mice, possibly partly because of HLA diversity in the patient population.

A remark on this clone: Its recognized antigen is unknown. Per-nucleotide qualities are absent, and no much larger clonotype sits a single base away.

The time point label of this sample denotes: about 25 weeks on oral tofacitinib. The treatment or condition tag for this specimen amounts to: oral pan-JAK inhibitor, 5-10 mg twice daily. Lesional scalp punch biopsies and peripheral blood were obtained from alopecia areata patients. After PBMCs were isolated by density centrifugation and stained for CD3, CD4 and CD8, a FACSAria was used to sort CD4+ and CD8+ T cells. The CDR3 runs 16 amino acids, cysteine and phenylalanine included. The DNA shown is the 48-base CDR3, in frame from base 1. CDR1 MGHDK and CDR2 SYGVNS were looked up in the germline V gene. V is pruned by 2 bases and J by 4 bases, leaving 3 bases of the junction without a gene match. Library prep was done by the immunoSEQ multiplex PCR assay. To provide template for TCR sequencing, every sample had RNA extracted and reverse transcribed into cDNA. SuperScript III was used to make first-strand cDNA, primed with a 2:1 mix of oligo-dT and random hexamers. Amplification bias was assessed with a synthetic immune receptor repertoire, and residual bias was removed computationally. The study's own analysis went as follows. Raw reads were preprocessed to remove errors, and CDR3 was defined by IMGT conventions from the conserved cysteine to phenylalanine. To get clonality, Shannon entropy was normalized by log2 of the number of productive unique TCRs and the result was subtracted from 1. Whether scalp clones were CD4 or CD8 was inferred by matching scalp TCRbeta sequences against CD4 and CD8 repertoires sorted from blood. Drawn from immuneACCESS, this table holds only the in-frame rearrangements with V and J called that TCRdb kept. Clones are partly lost; checked studies trace under half to an unresolved V gene and leave the rest unexplained. V and J calls plus clone size are reproduced from that table; the DNA served to infer D and trimming. Within this sample are over 150,000 clones, with 55% to 70% of them counted one time only. The ten top clones hold about 5.5% of the sample.

The TCR comes from a human donor with alopecia areata. This sample comprised CD4+ T cells sorted from blood, obtained at week 24, from a patient treated with tofacitinib. The V gene is TRBV25-1 and the J gene is TRBJ2-2; 11 bases in the middle match TRBD1. The CDR3 is CASSERGQGGTGELFF. The base sequence is TGTGCCAGCAGTGAACGGGGACAGGGGGGCACCGGGGAGCTGTTTTTT.